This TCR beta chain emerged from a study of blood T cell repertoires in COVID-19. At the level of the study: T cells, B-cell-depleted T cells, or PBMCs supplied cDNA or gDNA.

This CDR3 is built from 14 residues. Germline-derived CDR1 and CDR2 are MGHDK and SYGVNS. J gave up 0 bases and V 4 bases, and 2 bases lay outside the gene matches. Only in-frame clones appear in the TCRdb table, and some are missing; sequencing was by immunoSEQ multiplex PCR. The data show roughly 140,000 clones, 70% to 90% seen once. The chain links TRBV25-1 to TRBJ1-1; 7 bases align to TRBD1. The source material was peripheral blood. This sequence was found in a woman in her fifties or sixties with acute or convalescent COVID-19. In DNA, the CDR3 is TGTGCCAGCAGTGTGACAGGGTTGAACACTGAAGCTTTCTTT. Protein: CASSVTGLNTEAFF.